The entry that follows covers one T cell receptor (delta chain) sequence. TCRdb lists the protein of a much larger clone for this DNA, which differs at residue 16, so this is likely a read error; the protein given here is translated from the DNA itself. These data belong to a study of gamma-delta chains in newborns, infants, children. The wider study: Innate gammadelta T cells reportedly expand polyclonally right after birth, driven by microbial exposure, per the title.

This CDR3 region has 18 residues. Germline assignment: CDR1 GEAIGNYY and CDR2 EKD. TCRdb processed the reads again with the CATT caller. The repertoire has fewer than 8,000 delta-chain clones, around 0.7% of them found once; the top ten carry roughly a sixth. The sequence was obtained from a child who was a newborn, infant or young child, either healthy, febrile or measles-vaccinated (not recorded which). The source material was blood. The V call is TRDV2, the J call TRDJ3; a weak D match, TRDD3 (6 bases). This CDR3 reads CACDTAGDPSWDTRQVFF. The CDR3 DNA follows: TGTGCCTGTGACACCGCTGGGGACCCCTCCTGGGACACCCGACAGGTGTTTTTC.